This T cell receptor (beta chain) derives from a study of CD8+ T cells in alopecia areata. The CDR3 contains 12 residues. Germline CDR1 SGHAT, CDR2 FQNNGV. The V end was cut by 8 bases, the J end by 4 bases, with 9 bases between. The treatment here: oral pan-JAK inhibitor, 5-10 mg twice daily. Researchers gathered lesional scalp punch biopsies and peripheral blood from patients with alopecia areata. PBMCs, the starting material, were the source of sorted CD4+ and CD8+ T cells. Sequencing used cDNA as its template, made by extracting RNA and reverse transcribing it. Here immunoSEQ multiplex PCR was the method, and the copy in TCRdb shows in-frame clones only, minus some. Of 150,000 or so clones detected, about 88% appear once; the ten largest clones hold roughly 13%.

Material: CD8+ T cells sorted from blood, obtained at week 4, from a patient treated with tofacitinib. The chain combines TRBV11-2 with TRBJ2-1; D remains ambiguous. The sequence came from a human donor with alopecia areata. The CDR3 DNA reads TGTGCCAGCGCAGAGGTTTACAATGAGCAGTTCTTC. Translation gives CASAEVYNEQFF.